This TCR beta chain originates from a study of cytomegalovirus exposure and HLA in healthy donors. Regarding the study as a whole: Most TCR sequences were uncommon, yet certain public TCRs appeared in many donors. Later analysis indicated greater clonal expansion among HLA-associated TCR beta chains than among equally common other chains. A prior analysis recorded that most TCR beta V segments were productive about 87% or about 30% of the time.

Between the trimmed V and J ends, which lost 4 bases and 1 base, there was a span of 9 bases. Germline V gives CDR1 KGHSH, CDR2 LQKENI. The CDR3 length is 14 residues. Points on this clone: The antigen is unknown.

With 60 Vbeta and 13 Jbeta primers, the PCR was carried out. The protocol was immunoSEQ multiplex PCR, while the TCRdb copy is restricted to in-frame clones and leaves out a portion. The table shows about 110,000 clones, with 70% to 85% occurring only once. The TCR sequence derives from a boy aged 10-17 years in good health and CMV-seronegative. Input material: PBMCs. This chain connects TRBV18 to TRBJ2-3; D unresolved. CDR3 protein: CASSQITGTDTQYF. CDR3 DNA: TGTGCCAGCTCACAGATTACAGGCACAGATACGCAGTATTTT. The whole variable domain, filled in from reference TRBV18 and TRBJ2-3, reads NAGVMQNPRHLVRRRGQEARLRCSPMKGHSHVYWYRQLPEEGLKFMVYLQKENIIDESGMPKERFSAEFPKEGPSILRIQQVVRGDSAAYFCASSQITGTDTQYFGPGTRLTVL.